Below are 20 T cell receptor beta chains sequenced from a single sample in a study of T cell responses to AZD1222 COVID-19 vaccine. Produced via immunoSEQ multiplex PCR; TCRdb's table is partial and in-frame only. The sample gives more than 85,000 clones, over 70% of which show up once; roughly 15% is in the top ten. The source was peripheral blood, collected on day 0 of AZD1222 vaccination. Source of these receptors: an adult in good health.

Turning to this clone: Within the sample, other DNA sequences also encode this same CDR3. J is TRBJ1-1 and V is TRBV30; D is unresolved. Trimming stripped 0 bases from V and 7 bases from J, with 6 bases between. This CDR3 comprises 11 residues. The germline gives CDR1 GTSNPN, CDR2 SVGIG (reference sequence). The CDR3 DNA is TGTGCCTGGAGTGTACTCAGTGAAGCTTTCTTT. It encodes CAWSVLSEAFF.

The chain is built from TRBV10-3 and TRBJ1-4; weak D call: TRBD1 (5 bases). Trimming removed 2 bases at V and 8 bases at J, with 9 bases between. Germline V CDR1 and CDR2: ENHRY, SYGVKD. The CDR3 runs to 13 residues. CDR3 protein: CAISEGGREKLFF. The CDR3 bases are TGTGCCATCAGTGAGGGGGGTCGGGAAAAACTGTTTTTT.

In DNA form, the CDR3 reads TGTGCCAGCAGTTACGGGACAGGGAGATCCTACGAGCAGTACTTC. It translates to CASSYGTGRSYEQYF. The chain combines TRBV6-5 with TRBJ2-7; 9 bases line up with TRBD1. CDR3 length equals 15 residues. Unmatched junction bases numbered 3, after V lost 2 bases and J lost 1 base. Germline CDR1 MNHEY, CDR2 SVGAGI.

This chain uses TRBV28 with TRBJ1-3; D is ambiguous. Trimming left V 6 bases short and J 0 bases short, with 12 bases between. CDR1 and CDR2 from the germline V gene are MDHEN and SYDVKM. The CDR3 contains 15 residues. CDR3 DNA sequence: TGTGCCAGCAGCCTCGGGCCTTACTCTGGAAACACCATATATTTT. Its protein product is CASSLGPYSGNTIYF.

This clone was observed a single time. The chain is built from TRBV6-5 and TRBJ2-3, with D possibly TRBD2 on 5 matching bases. The CDR3 is made up of 15 amino acids. CDR1 MNHEY and CDR2 SVGAGI come from the germline V gene. V lost 8 bases, J lost 6 bases, and 21 bases lay in between. The CDR3 nucleotides read TGTGCCAGCTTTCGCGGCGCGGAGGTAGGGGATACGCAGTATTTT. Encoded protein: CASFRGAEVGDTQYF.

V and J are TRBV7-2 and TRBJ1-1, with D unclear. CDR1 is SGHTA, CDR2 FQGNSA, per germline. The length of the CDR3 is 14 residues. The ends were cut back, 1 base at V and 1 base at J, with 7 bases in the middle. CDR3 residues: CASSLVVRNTEAFF. The CDR3 DNA reads TGTGCCAGCAGCTTAGTAGTCAGGAACACTGAAGCTTTCTTT.

This clone showed up just once. The rearrangement links TRBV3-1 (or the pseudogene TRBV3-2) to TRBJ2-7; D gene unclear. Trimming stripped 0 bases from V and 7 bases from J, with 10 bases between. This CDR3 contains 13 residues. Germline V lookup: CDR1 LGHDT, CDR2 YNNKEL (reference sequence). Here the CDR3 reads CASSQEVPREQYF. The CDR3 DNA follows: TGTGCCAGCAGCCAAGAAGTCCCCAGGGAGCAGTACTTC.

The V gene is TRBV18, the J gene TRBJ1-1; D call uncertain. The germline V gene has CDR1 KGHSH and CDR2 LQKENI. This CDR3 is built from 18 residues. V was trimmed by 3 bases and J by 2 bases, leaving 22 bases between them. The CDR3 sequence: CASSPQTLVMGENTEAFF. DNA of the CDR3: TGTGCCAGCTCACCCCAGACGCTGGTTATGGGCGAAAACACTGAAGCTTTCTTT. Looking up the rest from reference TRBV18 and TRBJ1-1 gives the full variable domain: NAGVMQNPRHLVRRRGQEARLRCSPMKGHSHVYWYRQLPEEGLKFMVYLQKENIIDESGMPKERFSAEFPKEGPSILRIQQVVRGDSAAYFCASSPQTLVMGENTEAFFGQGTRLTVV.

This chain links TRBV3-1 (or the pseudogene TRBV3-2) with TRBJ2-5, with D tentatively TRBD2 (6 bases). V lost 4 bases to trimming and J lost 4 bases, with 13 bases between them. Germline V gene data show CDR1 as LGHDT and CDR2 as YNNKEL (reference sequence). The CDR3 contains 14 residues. This CDR3 is CASSRGGIAETQYF. The CDR3 nucleotides are TGTGCCAGCAGCCGGGGCGGGATTGCAGAGACCCAGTACTTC.

This rearrangement joins TRBV30 to TRBJ1-1, with 7 positions matching TRBD1. The germline gives CDR1 GTSNPN, CDR2 SVGIG (reference sequence). The CDR3 totals 16 residues. V was clipped by 1 base and J by 4 bases; unmatched bases: 12. DNA of the CDR3: TGTGCCTGGAGTGCGAGACAGGGCGGCTTCGGCACTGAAGCTTTCTTT. Residues: CAWSARQGGFGTEAFF.

The genes are TRBV7-2 and TRBJ1-1; no definite D call. CDR1 SGHTA and CDR2 FQGNSA come from the germline V gene. The V gene lost 3 bases and the J gene lost 3 bases, with 8 bases spanning the gap. The CDR3 contains 13 residues. CDR3 amino acids: CASSLIRYTEAFF. The CDR3 nucleotides are TGTGCCAGCAGCTTGATCCGTTACACTGAAGCTTTCTTT.

The rearrangement links TRBV2 to TRBJ1-1; D ambiguous. Germline CDR1 is SNHLY and CDR2 is FYNNEI. With 6 bases removed from V and 6 bases from J, the gap between germline ends came to 11 bases. The CDR3 loop spans 12 amino acids. CDR3 in DNA: TGTGCCAGCAGCGAGGTATGGCCTGAAGCTTTCTTT. Residues: CASSEVWPEAFF. The full variable domain, with the rest looked up from reference TRBV2 and TRBJ1-1, is EPEVTQTPSHQVTQMGQEVILRCVPISNHLYFYWYRQILGQKVEFLVSFYNNEISEKSEIFDDQFSVERPDGSNFTLKIRSTKLEDSAMYFCASSEVWPEAFFGQGTRLTVV.

As DNA, the CDR3 is TGTGCCAGTAGTCCCGGACAGGCGGTGAATCAGCCCCAGCATTTT. Residues: CASSPGQAVNQPQHF. The chain recombines TRBV19 with TRBJ1-5; 7 bases agree with TRBD1. The CDR3 spans 15 residues. Looked up from germline, CDR1 is LNHDA and CDR2 is SQIVND (reference sequence). J was trimmed by 4 bases and V by 5 bases; bases with no gene match: 8. The whole variable domain, remainder taken from reference TRBV19 and TRBJ1-5, is DGGITQSPKYLFRKEGQNVTLSCEQNLNHDAMYWYRQDPGQGLRLIYYSQIVNDFQKGDIAEGYSVSREKKESFPLTVTSAQKNPTAFYLCASSPGQAVNQPQHFGDGTRLSIL.

The chain couples TRBV3-1 (or the pseudogene TRBV3-2) to TRBJ2-1, with 13 positions matching TRBD2. The CDR3 length is 15 residues. Germline values: CDR1 LGHDT, CDR2 YNNKEL (reference sequence). V lost 2 bases to trimming and J lost 9 bases; unmatched junction nucleotides: 4. In DNA form, the CDR3 reads TGTGCCAGCAGCCAAACTAGCGGGAGGGCCGGTGAGCAGTTCTTC. This encodes CASSQTSGRAGEQFF.

The gene calls are TRBV10-3 and TRBJ2-6; D might be TRBD1 or TRBD2, each matching 5 bases. The CDR3 sequence is 14 residues long. Germline CDR1 is ENHRY and CDR2 is SYGVKD. Trimming cost V 5 bases and J 2 bases, with 7 bases left between them. The chain's CDR3 is CAISRGAGANVLTF. The CDR3 bases are TGTGCCATCAGTCGAGGGGCTGGGGCCAACGTCCTGACTTTC.

The chain has TRBV6-1 and TRBJ1-4; no clear D. The CDR3 sequence is 13 residues long. V was shortened by 3 bases and J by 8 bases, with 10 bases between the two germline ends. Germline V CDR1 and CDR2: MNHNS, SASEGT. As DNA, the CDR3 is TGTGCCAGCAGTGAGAAGGGTTGGGAAAAACTGTTTTTT. This encodes CASSEKGWEKLFF.

The J gene is TRBJ1-4, the V gene TRBV18; 10 bases line up with TRBD1. V lost 5 bases to trimming and J lost 0 bases; unmatched junction nucleotides: 3. Germline V gene sequence: CDR1 KGHSH, CDR2 LQKENI. The CDR3 totals 16 residues. As DNA, the CDR3 is TGTGCCAGCTCAAGGGACAGGGGTACAACTAATGAAAAACTGTTTTTT. This translates into CASSRDRGTTNEKLFF. Full variable domain (remainder filled in from reference TRBV18 and TRBJ1-4): NAGVMQNPRHLVRRRGQEARLRCSPMKGHSHVYWYRQLPEEGLKFMVYLQKENIIDESGMPKERFSAEFPKEGPSILRIQQVVRGDSAAYFCASSRDRGTTNEKLFFGSGTQLSVL.

The genes are TRBV11-2 and TRBJ1-4, with a possible D match to TRBD1 (5 bases). Germline V CDR1 and CDR2: SGHAT, FQNNGV. Trimming removed 2 bases at V and 8 bases at J, with 18 bases between. The CDR3 spans 16 residues. The CDR3 sequence is CASSLSFEGTGEKLFF. The CDR3, as DNA: TGTGCCAGCAGCTTATCCTTCGAGGGGACCGGCGAAAAACTGTTTTTT.

The J gene is TRBJ1-1, the V gene TRBV28; TRBD1 matches 10 bases. V lost 2 bases and J lost 0; bases outside the gene matches: 9. Germline values: CDR1 MDHEN, CDR2 SYDVKM. CDR3 size: 18 residues. CDR3 loop: CASSLVGTGVGMNTEAFF. The CDR3 DNA follows: TGTGCCAGCAGTTTAGTCGGGACAGGGGTTGGAATGAACACTGAAGCTTTCTTT.

J is TRBJ1-4 and V is TRBV19, with unresolved D. Trimming removed 1 base at V and 8 bases at J, with 14 bases between. Germline lookup yields CDR1 LNHDA and CDR2 SQIVND (reference sequence). This CDR3 spans 15 amino acids. The CDR3 sequence is CASSIAGGAKEKLFF. The CDR3, as DNA: TGTGCCAGTAGTATAGCCGGCGGTGCAAAGGAAAAACTGTTTTTT.